This T cell receptor beta chain was documented in a study of T cell repertoires in cytomegalovirus infection. About the study: Carrying CMV and the relevant HLA type showed in public TCR beta signatures. Findings of the study overall: People with CMV and the relevant HLA were identified by cumulative public TCR beta family frequency.

This clonotype was seen a handful of times. Its cognate antigen is unknown. TCRdb analysed the reads with MiXCR anew, one entry per CDR3 protein. The repertoire holds a few hundred thousand distinct CDR3 sequences, roughly 34% seen once, with about 13% in the top ten. The germline CDR1 and CDR2 sequences are MNHEY and SVGEGT. This CDR3 is built from 16 residues. V lost 4 bases and J lost 0, with 12 bases in between. The sample in question was cultured PBMCs, obtained from culture after CMV antigen stimulation. The chain combines TRBV6-2 or TRBV6-3 with TRBJ2-2; D tentatively fits TRBD1 or TRBD2 (5 bases each). The receptor comes from a human donor in good health (CMV status not recorded). Some clones in this sample may be carry-over from other donors' samples. As DNA, the CDR3 is TGTGCCAGCAGTTTTACGGGGCGATCGAACACCGGGGAGCTGTTTTTT. Its protein is CASSFTGRSNTGELFF.